This T cell receptor (beta chain) was recorded in a study of shared clonotypes between healthy human individuals. Naive CD8 cells lacked CD45RO, underwent positive selection for CCR7 and left out terminally differentiated effector memory CD45RA+ cells. The length of the CDR3 is 16 residues. Germline loops: CDR1 SGHNT, CDR2 YENEEA. Trimming removed 1 base from V and 3 bases from J, with 13 bases in between. Generated by immunoSEQ multiplex PCR, the TCRdb table keeps only in-frame clones and is missing some. The repertoire has about 2.1 million clones, around 95% of them found once; the top ten carry about 1.7%.

The chain joins TRBV11-3 to TRBJ2-1, with unresolved D. This sequence originates from a young man in good health. Some clones in this sample may be carry-over from other donors' samples. Sequencing input: naive CD8+ T cells from PBMCs. CDR3 in DNA: TGTGCCAGCAGCTTAGGTGGGGTGTTGAACTACAATGAGCAGTTCTTC. This gives the protein CASSLGGVLNYNEQFF.